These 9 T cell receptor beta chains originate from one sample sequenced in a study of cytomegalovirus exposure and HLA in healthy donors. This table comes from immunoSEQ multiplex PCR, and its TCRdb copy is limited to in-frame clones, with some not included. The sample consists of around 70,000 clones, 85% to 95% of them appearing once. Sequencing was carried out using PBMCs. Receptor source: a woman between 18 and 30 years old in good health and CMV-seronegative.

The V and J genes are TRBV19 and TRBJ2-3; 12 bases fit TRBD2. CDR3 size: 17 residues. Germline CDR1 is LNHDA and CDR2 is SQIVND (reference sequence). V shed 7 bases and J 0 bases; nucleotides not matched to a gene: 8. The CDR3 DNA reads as TGTGCCAGTACCTCCCGCGGACTAGCGGGGAGCACAGATACGCAGTATTTT. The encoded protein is CASTSRGLAGSTDTQYF.

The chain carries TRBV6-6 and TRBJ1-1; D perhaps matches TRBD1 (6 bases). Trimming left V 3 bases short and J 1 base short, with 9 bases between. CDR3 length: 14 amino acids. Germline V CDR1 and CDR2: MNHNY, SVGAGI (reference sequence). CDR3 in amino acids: CASSYGQTNTEAFF. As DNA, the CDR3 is TGTGCCAGCAGTTATGGACAGACGAACACTGAAGCTTTCTTT.

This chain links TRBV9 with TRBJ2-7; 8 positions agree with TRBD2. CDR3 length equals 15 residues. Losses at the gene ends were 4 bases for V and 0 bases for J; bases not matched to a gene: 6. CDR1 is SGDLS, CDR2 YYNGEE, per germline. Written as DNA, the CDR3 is TGTGCCAGCAGCCGAAGCGGGGGAAGCTCCTACGAGCAGTACTTC. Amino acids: CASSRSGGSSYEQYF. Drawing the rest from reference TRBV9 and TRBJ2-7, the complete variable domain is DSGVTQTPKHLITATGQRVTLRCSPRSGDLSVYWYQQSLDQGLQFLIQYYNGEERAKGNILERFSAQQFPDLHSELNLSSLELGDSALYFCASSRSGGSSYEQYFGPGTRLTVT.

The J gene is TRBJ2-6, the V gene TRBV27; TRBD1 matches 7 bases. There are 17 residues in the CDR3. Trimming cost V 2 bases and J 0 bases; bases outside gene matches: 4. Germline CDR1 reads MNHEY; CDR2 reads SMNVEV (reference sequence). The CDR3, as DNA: TGTGCCAGCAGTTTAAGGGACAGCATCTCTGGGGCCAACGTCCTGACTTTC. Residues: CASSLRDSISGANVLTF.

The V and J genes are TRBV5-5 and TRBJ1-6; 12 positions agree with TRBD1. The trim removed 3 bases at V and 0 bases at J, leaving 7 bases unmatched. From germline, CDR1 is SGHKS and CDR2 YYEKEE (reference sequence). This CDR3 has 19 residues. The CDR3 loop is CASSSSGTGGSSYNSPLHF. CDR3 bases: TGTGCCAGCAGCTCATCCGGGACAGGGGGCAGCTCCTATAATTCACCCCTCCACTTT.

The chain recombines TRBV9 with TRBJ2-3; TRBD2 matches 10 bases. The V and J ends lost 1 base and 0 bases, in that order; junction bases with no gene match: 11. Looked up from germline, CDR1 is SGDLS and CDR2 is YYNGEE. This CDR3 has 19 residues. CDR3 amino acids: CASSVSRLAGGGSTDTQYF. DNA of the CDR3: TGTGCCAGCAGCGTATCCCGATTAGCGGGGGGAGGGAGCACAGATACGCAGTATTTT.

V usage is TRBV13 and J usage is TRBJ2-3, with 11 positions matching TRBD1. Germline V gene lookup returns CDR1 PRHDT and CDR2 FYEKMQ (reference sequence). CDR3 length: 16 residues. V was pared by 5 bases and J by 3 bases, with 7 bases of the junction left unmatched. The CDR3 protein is CASSPTGTGGTDTQYF. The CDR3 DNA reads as TGTGCCAGCAGCCCCACCGGGACAGGGGGGACAGATACGCAGTATTTT.

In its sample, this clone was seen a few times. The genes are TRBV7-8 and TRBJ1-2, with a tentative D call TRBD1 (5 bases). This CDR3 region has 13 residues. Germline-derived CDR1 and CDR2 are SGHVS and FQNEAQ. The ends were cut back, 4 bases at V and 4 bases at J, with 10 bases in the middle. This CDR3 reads CASSYRGFYGYTF. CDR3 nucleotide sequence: TGTGCCAGCAGCTACCGGGGGTTCTATGGCTACACCTTC.

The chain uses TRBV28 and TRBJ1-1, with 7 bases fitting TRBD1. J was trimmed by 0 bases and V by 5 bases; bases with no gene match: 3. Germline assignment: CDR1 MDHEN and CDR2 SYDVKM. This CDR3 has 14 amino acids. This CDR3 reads CASSPRGVNTEAFF. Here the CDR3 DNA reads TGTGCCAGCAGTCCCAGGGGGGTGAACACTGAAGCTTTCTTT.